This record concerns one TCR beta chain sequence. Its specificity is unknown. Germline V gene lookup returns CDR1 ENHRY and CDR2 SYGVKD. The ends were cut back, 2 bases at V and 10 bases at J, with 12 bases in the middle. The CDR3 is made up of 13 amino acids. This specimen comes from a study of beta chain features in type 1 diabetes. Overall study context: Cells sorted and examined across all samples totaled approximately 100,000,000.

Study results and limitations: Significant though moderate, a shortening of TCRB CDR3s appeared in all four CD4+ subsets of Type 1 diabetes patients.

The whole isolated RNA underwent reverse transcription, so sequencing captured expressed TCRB transcripts. This table comes from immunoSEQ multiplex PCR, and its TCRdb copy is limited to in-frame clones, with some not included. Here the sample spans almost 350,000 clones, roughly 8% being singletons. The TCR was taken from a woman aged 18-35 years in good health. The rearrangement uses TRBV10-3 and TRBJ1-5, with D perhaps TRBD1 (5 bases). Sequencing was carried out using central memory CD4+ T cells from blood. For the CDR3, the DNA is TGTGCCATCAGTGAGGCGGTTCAGGGCCCCCAGCATTTT. Its protein is CAISEAVQGPQHF.